The clone carrying this TCR beta chain was seen once. As yet, its antigen is unknown. The data originate from a study of cytomegalovirus exposure and HLA in healthy donors. Study-level points and caveats: V- and J-gene trimming of TCR beta was linked (in a later analysis) to a missense DCLRE1C variant.

Looked up from germline, CDR1 is SGHRS and CDR2 is YFSETQ. The CDR3 contains 14 residues. Between the trimmed V and J ends, which lost 0 bases and 1 base, there was a span of 7 bases. PCR was performed using 60 Vbeta and 13 Jbeta primers. Libraries were prepared by immunoSEQ multiplex PCR; TCRdb keeps only in-frame clonotypes and omits some of them. The sample carries around 100,000 clones, roughly 80% recorded once. Sequencing was done on a sample of PBMCs. This receptor was identified in a female donor in good health and CMV-seropositive. The J gene is TRBJ1-1, the V gene TRBV5-1; D might be TRBD1 (5 bases). The CDR3 DNA is TGCGCCAGCAGCTTGGGACAGCAGAACACTGAAGCTTTCTTT. Translated, it gives CASSLGQQNTEAFF.